The text below deals with one T cell receptor beta chain. Antigen: not known. The sample comes from a study of T cells in Graves' hyperthyroidism and ophthalmopathy. Findings and limits, study-wide: Blood shared most expanded thyroid clonotypes above 0.001.

Diagnosis of hyperthyroidism was new in patients aged 18 to 65, and its duration was under 2 months. Lactation, pregnancy, other autoimmune disease or uncontrolled infection led to exclusion of patients. CDR1 and CDR2 from the germline V gene are SQVTM and ANQGSEA. The V gene end was trimmed by 5 bases and the J gene end by 4 bases; junction bases not matched to a gene: 1. The CDR3 runs 11 residues. Using RNA transcripts as the source, TCR beta CDR3 regions were amplified. The HTBI primer set served for first-round RT-PCR of the TCR CDR3. TCRdb reanalysed the multiplex PCR reads using MiXCR and keeps one entry per CDR3 protein. This repertoire shows some 690,000 distinct CDR3 sequences, 15% to 20% found once; its top ten account for around 15%.

This receptor was taken from a man between 50 and 59 years old with Graves' hyperthyroidism. Sequencing used blood. This chain links TRBV29-1 with TRBJ1-1, with 7 positions matching TRBD1. CDR3 in amino acids: CSVTGVTEAFF. The CDR3 DNA sequence: TGCAGCGTTACAGGGGTCACTGAAGCTTTCTTT.